Shown below are 13 T cell receptor beta chains from a single sample sequenced in a study of PD-1 blockade in classical Hodgkin lymphoma. Profiled with immunoSEQ multiplex PCR; TCRdb holds only in-frame clones, not every one. This table holds about 19,000 clones, about 88% found once. The time point denotes: cycle 4 day 1 (C4D1), after less than 7 weeks of nivolumab. No patient escaped relapse after autologous stem cell transplantation, and brentuximab vedotin exposure varied. PBMCs were thawed, and CD8+ T cells were then isolated from them by magnetic negative selection. The material was CD8+ T cells from blood, obtained before the fourth cycle of nivolumab. The receptors here all came from a human donor with classical Hodgkin lymphoma.

The chain links TRBV2 to TRBJ1-2, with D unresolved. The CDR3 has 15 residues. The V gene lost 1 base and the J gene lost 3 bases, with 12 bases spanning the gap. Germline CDR1 reads SNHLY; CDR2 reads FYNNEI. Written as DNA, the CDR3 is TGTGCCAGCAGTGAAGAACGGAGTGCAGACTATGGCTACACCTTC. This codes for CASSEERSADYGYTF. The whole variable domain, remainder taken from reference TRBV2 and TRBJ1-2, is EPEVTQTPSHQVTQMGQEVILRCVPISNHLYFYWYRQILGQKVEFLVSFYNNEISEKSEIFDDQFSVERPDGSNFTLKIRSTKLEDSAMYFCASSEERSADYGYTFGSGTRLTVV.

V is TRBV4-1 and J is TRBJ2-5; D ambiguous. The CDR3 loop spans 12 amino acids. Trimming removed 1 base at V and 4 bases at J, with 4 bases between. Germline loops: CDR1 MGHRA, CDR2 YSYEKL. The CDR3 sequence is CASSQVAETQYF. The DNA of the CDR3 is TGCGCCAGCAGCCAAGTCGCAGAGACCCAGTACTTC.

V is TRBV27 and J is TRBJ2-5; a possible D gene is TRBD2 (6 bases). Germline V CDR1 and CDR2: MNHEY, SMNVEV (reference sequence). Trimming removed 4 bases from V and 0 bases from J, with 9 bases in between. The CDR3 extends over 14 amino acids. The CDR3 bases are TGTGCCAGCAGTTCAAGGACTAACCAAGAGACCCAGTACTTC. Amino acid sequence: CASSSRTNQETQYF.

This clone was seen just once. This sequence joins TRBV6-5 and TRBJ2-1, with unresolved D. The CDR3 runs 12 residues. V was trimmed by 2 bases and J by 5 bases, leaving 4 bases between them. The germline CDR1 and CDR2 sequences are MNHEY and SVGAGI. The CDR3 nucleotides are TGTGCCAGCAGTTACCCTGACAATGAGCAGTTCTTC. Translating gives CASSYPDNEQFF.

The rearrangement uses TRBV28 and TRBJ2-7; D might be TRBD2 (6 bases). The CDR3 is 11 amino acids. Germline CDR1 and CDR2: MDHEN and SYDVKM. The V and J ends lost 11 bases and 0 bases respectively, with 8 bases between them. CDR3 nucleotide sequence: TGTGCCTGCGGGACCTCCTACGAGCAGTACTTC. Amino acids: CACGTSYEQYF. Combining the CDR3 with reference TRBV28 and TRBJ2-7 gives the whole variable domain DVKVTQSSRYLVKRTGEKVFLECVQDMDHENMFWYRQDPGLGLRLIYFSYDVKMKEKGDIPEGYSVSREKKERFSLILESASTNQTSMYLCACGTSYEQYFGPGTRLTVT.

This clone turned up a few times. The rearrangement uses TRBV27 and TRBJ2-7, with 8 bases identical to TRBD2. CDR1 MNHEY and CDR2 SMNVEV come from the germline V gene (reference sequence). The CDR3 runs to 15 residues. The J segment lost 2 bases and the V segment lost 5 bases, leaving 8 bases of the junction unmatched. CDR3 in DNA: TGTGCCAGCAGTCAGGGAAGAGCGGGGGCCTACGAGCAGTACTTC. This translates into CASSQGRAGAYEQYF.

This clone has only one observation. The chain couples TRBV7-2 to TRBJ2-5; 7 bases are a match to TRBD1. With 5 bases clipped from V and 5 bases from J, the junction kept 5 bases outside the gene matches. Germline V gene sequence: CDR1 SGHTA, CDR2 FQGNSA. This CDR3 contains 13 residues. CDR3 residues: CASSPDRPETQYF. The CDR3, as DNA: TGTGCCAGCAGCCCGGACAGGCCGGAGACCCAGTACTTC.

This chain links TRBV10-3 with TRBJ2-1; 14 bases map to TRBD2. This CDR3 comprises 18 residues. The germline CDR1 and CDR2 sequences are ENHRY and SYGVKD. With V trimmed by 4 bases and J by 6 bases, 11 bases remained unmatched. CDR3 sequence reads: CAISVGTSGRRPFNEQFF. The CDR3 nucleotides read TGTGCCATCAGTGTCGGGACTAGCGGGAGAAGGCCTTTCAATGAGCAGTTCTTC.

V is TRBV27 and J is TRBJ1-5, with 9 bases identical to TRBD1. The ends lost 2 bases at V and 4 bases at J; junction bases unmatched: 3. The CDR3 runs 15 residues. Germline V gene data show CDR1 as MNHEY and CDR2 as SMNVEV (reference sequence). The CDR3 spells CASSLTGGENQPQHF. For the CDR3, the DNA is TGTGCCAGCAGTTTAACAGGGGGCGAAAATCAGCCCCAGCATTTT.

CDR3 in amino acids: CASSHYGGGIYNEQFF. CDR3 nucleotides: TGTGCCAGCAGCCATTACGGAGGAGGGATCTACAATGAGCAGTTCTTC. The chain recombines TRBV14 with TRBJ2-1, with D tentatively TRBD2 (6 bases). V was cut by 3 bases and J by 3 bases, with 15 bases left in between. The length of the CDR3 is 16 residues. Germline-derived CDR1 and CDR2 are SGHDN and FVKESK. Looking up the rest from reference TRBV14 and TRBJ2-1 gives the full variable domain: EAGVTQFPSHSVIEKGQTVTLRCDPISGHDNLYWYRRVMGKEIKFLLHFVKESKQDESGMPNNRFLAERTGGTYSTLKVQPAELEDSGVYFCASSHYGGGIYNEQFFGPGTRLTVL.

The chain recombines TRBV28 with TRBJ2-2; 7 nucleotides line up with TRBD2. Germline V gene sequence: CDR1 MDHEN, CDR2 SYDVKM. J was trimmed by 5 bases and V by 6 bases; bases with no gene match: 15. The CDR3 is 17 amino acids. The CDR3 nucleotides are TGTGCCAGCAGCTCCCCTCACCTAGCGGCGCGAACCGGGGAGCTGTTTTTT. Translating it yields CASSSPHLAARTGELFF.

This chain uses TRBV27 with TRBJ2-1; 13 positions match TRBD2. The germline V gene has CDR1 MNHEY and CDR2 SMNVEV (reference sequence). This CDR3 is built from 18 residues. Germline trimming cut 3 bases from V and 2 bases from J; bases unmatched to any gene: 7. CDR3 loop: CASSFGTSGTRPYNEQFF. In nucleotides, the CDR3 is TGTGCCAGCAGTTTCGGGACTAGCGGGACGCGGCCCTACAATGAGCAGTTCTTC.

The chain is built from TRBV5-1 and TRBJ2-5, with D perhaps TRBD1 (5 bases). The CDR3 spans 16 residues. Trimming shortened V by 0 bases and J by 3 bases, and 15 bases separated the two germline ends. In germline, CDR1 is SGHRS, CDR2 YFSETQ. CDR3 sequence (DNA): TGCGCCAGCAGCTTGGTAACAGGCGATTTGAAAGAGACCCAGTACTTC. Translation: CASSLVTGDLKETQYF.